The 28 T cell receptor beta chains in this list originate from one sample, sequenced in a study of cytomegalovirus exposure and HLA in healthy donors. Amplification used 60 Vbeta primers and 13 Jbeta primers. The repertoire was sequenced with immunoSEQ multiplex PCR; TCRdb's copy has only in-frame clones and lacks some. The sample records roughly 120,000 clones, over 8% being singletons. Sequences were obtained from PBMCs. These TCRs come from a man aged 25-45 years in good health and CMV-seronegative.

The V gene is TRBV27, the J gene TRBJ2-7, with 9 nucleotides matching TRBD2. Germline lookup yields CDR1 MNHEY and CDR2 SMNVEV (reference sequence). V gave up 4 bases and J gave up 2 bases; unmatched junction bases: 9. The CDR3 loop spans 16 amino acids. The CDR3 here is CASSSIGLAGAYEQYF. CDR3 DNA sequence: TGTGCCAGCAGTTCTATTGGCTTAGCGGGGGCCTACGAGCAGTACTTC.

This clone was seen a few times. This chain links TRBV6-1 with TRBJ1-2, with 8 bases aligning to TRBD1. The CDR3 has 14 residues. Trimming cost V 7 bases and J 2 bases; bases outside gene matches: 6. CDR1 and CDR2 from the germline V gene are MNHNS and SASEGT. CDR3 protein: CASKPTGANYGYTF. In DNA form, the CDR3 reads TGTGCCAGCAAACCGACAGGGGCGAACTATGGCTACACCTTC.

This clone occurred a few times. The chain carries TRBV4-1 and TRBJ1-1; a possible D gene is TRBD1 (5 bases). V was shortened by 4 bases and J by 1 base, with 10 bases between the two germline ends. This CDR3 is built from 14 residues. Germline V gene sequence: CDR1 MGHRA, CDR2 YSYEKL. The CDR3 DNA reads TGCGCCAGCAGCCCCAACGGGGGGAACACTGAAGCTTTCTTT. Translation: CASSPNGGNTEAFF.

This clone was counted only a few times. The CDR3 DNA reads TGTGCCAGCAGCCCGCAGGTCATTCAGTACTTC. It codes for CASSPQVIQYF. This sequence joins TRBV11-2 and TRBJ2-4; D gene uncertain. The CDR3 runs 11 residues. In germline, CDR1 is SGHAT, CDR2 FQNNGV. Trimming shortened V by 5 bases and J by 9 bases, and 8 bases separated the two germline ends.

This chain links TRBV6-5 with TRBJ2-1; D unresolved. V lost 6 bases to trimming and J lost 3 bases, with 15 bases between them. Germline V gives CDR1 MNHEY, CDR2 SVGAGI. The CDR3 is made up of 15 amino acids. CDR3 loop: CASSLLAPLYNEQFF. CDR3 DNA: TGTGCCAGCAGCCTACTTGCCCCACTCTACAATGAGCAGTTCTTC.

This clone was observed a few times. The chain links TRBV2 to TRBJ2-3; TRBD2 matches at 15 bases. The ends lost 5 bases at V and 6 bases at J; junction bases unmatched: 3. Germline lookup yields CDR1 SNHLY and CDR2 FYNNEI. This CDR3 is 15 amino acids long. The CDR3 DNA reads as TGTGCCAGCAGTCTAGGACTAGCGGGGGGGGATACGCAGTATTTT. Amino acids: CASSLGLAGGDTQYF.

The rearrangement uses TRBV10-3 and TRBJ2-1, with 12 bases that match TRBD2. From germline, CDR1 is ENHRY and CDR2 SYGVKD. With V trimmed by 0 bases and J by 6 bases, 3 bases remained unmatched. The CDR3 loop spans 16 amino acids. The CDR3: CAISESQLAGGNEQFF. CDR3 DNA sequence: TGTGCCATCAGTGAGTCTCAACTAGCGGGAGGCAATGAGCAGTTCTTC.

The V gene is TRBV11-2, the J gene TRBJ2-2; 10 bases line up with TRBD2. V lost 5 bases, J lost 6 bases, and 12 bases stayed unmatched. CDR1 is SGHAT and CDR2 is FQNNGV in the germline V gene. The CDR3 is 17 residues long. CDR3 in amino acids: CASSTQAGGLDSGELFF. For the CDR3, the DNA is TGTGCCAGCAGCACCCAAGCGGGGGGGCTTGACTCCGGGGAGCTGTTTTTT.

This clone was seen a handful of times. The chain has TRBV25-1 and TRBJ2-1, with a tentative D call TRBD1 (6 bases). The CDR3 consists of 15 residues. Germline CDR1 reads MGHDK; CDR2 reads SYGVNS. V lost 8 bases, J lost 0 bases, and 14 bases lay in between. The CDR3 nucleotides read TGTGCCAGCGGGATCCGGGACATCTCCTACAATGAGCAGTTCTTC. Encoded protein: CASGIRDISYNEQFF. The entire variable domain, with the rest obtained from reference TRBV25-1 and TRBJ2-1, is as follows: EADIYQTPRYLVIGTGKKITLECSQTMGHDKMYWYQQDPGMELHLIHYSYGVNSTEKGDLSSESTVSRIRTEHFPLTLESARPSHTSQYLCASGIRDISYNEQFFGPGTRLTVL.

The chain recombines TRBV10-3 with TRBJ2-7; 9 positions match TRBD2. The CDR3 length is 15 residues. Per germline, CDR1 ENHRY and CDR2 SYGVKD. V gave up 5 bases and J gave up 5 bases; unmatched junction bases: 10. In DNA, the CDR3 is TGTGCCATCAGTATGAATGCGGGAGGGCCCCACGAGCAGTACTTC. Protein: CAISMNAGGPHEQYF.

There are a few counts of this clone. The rearrangement links TRBV6-1 to TRBJ2-1; D possibly corresponds to TRBD2 (6 bases). The CDR3 totals 15 residues. Trimming removed 8 bases at V and 4 bases at J, with 18 bases between. Looked up from germline, CDR1 is MNHNS and CDR2 is SASEGT. DNA for the CDR3: TGTGCCAGCTTTGTAGCGGACGGAGGATACAATGAGCAGTTCTTC. Translation gives CASFVADGGYNEQFF.

This clone occurred a few times. The V call is TRBV12-5, the J call TRBJ1-1; TRBD1 is a possible D gene (5 bases). V lost 5 bases to trimming and J lost 5 bases, with 18 bases between them. The germline gives CDR1 LGHNT, CDR2 FRNRAP. This CDR3 has 15 residues. The CDR3: CASGPDAGRFTEAFF. The CDR3 coding sequence is TGTGCTAGTGGTCCCGACGCGGGGCGGTTTACTGAAGCTTTCTTT.

The V and J genes are TRBV10-3 and TRBJ2-7; 9 nucleotides line up with TRBD2. The ends lost 2 bases at V and 4 bases at J; junction bases unmatched: 6. The V gene's germline CDR1 is ENHRY and CDR2 SYGVKD. This CDR3 is built from 15 residues. Here the CDR3 DNA reads TGTGCCATCAGTGAGAGCGGGAGGAAAGGGTACGAGCAGTACTTC. As protein: CAISESGRKGYEQYF.

This clone was detected only a few times. The chain couples TRBV6-6 to TRBJ2-7, with TRBD1 identical over 7 bases. The V and J ends lost 7 bases and 0 bases, in that order; junction bases with no gene match: 12. The length of the CDR3 is 16 residues. Germline lookup yields CDR1 MNHNY and CDR2 SVGAGI (reference sequence). DNA of the CDR3: TGTGCCAGCACCCCTCTGGGACAGATCACCTCCTACGAGCAGTACTTC. It encodes CASTPLGQITSYEQYF.

This clone was detected a few times. The chain links TRBV29-1 to TRBJ2-7; 7 nucleotides line up with TRBD2. This CDR3 has 18 amino acids. With 4 bases clipped from V and 5 bases from J, the junction kept 23 bases outside the gene matches. CDR1 is SQVTM, CDR2 ANQGSEA, per germline. The CDR3 DNA is TGCAGCGTTGTAAGGACATCTTCGGGGCGGGAGCCCTCTAACGAGCAGTACTTC. Translated: CSVVRTSSGREPSNEQYF.

The sample holds a few counts of this clone. The V gene is TRBV5-4, the J gene TRBJ1-1; D possibly corresponds to TRBD1 (5 bases). Germline V gives CDR1 SGHNT, CDR2 YYREEE (reference sequence). This CDR3 comprises 15 residues. The germline V and J ends were trimmed by 5 bases and 0 bases, with 14 bases remaining between them. The DNA for the CDR3 is TGTGCCAGCAGTTCGGCCGGACAAATGAACACTGAAGCTTTCTTT. This translates into CASSSAGQMNTEAFF.

The chain links TRBV4-3 to TRBJ1-5; 8 bases fit TRBD1. The CDR3 loop spans 15 amino acids. Losses at the gene ends were 0 bases for V and 4 bases for J; bases not matched to a gene: 2. Looked up from germline, CDR1 is LGHNA and CDR2 is YSLEER. CDR3 nucleotide sequence: TGCGCCAGCAGCCAAGATGGGACAGGAAATCAGCCCCAGCATTTT. Translated, it gives CASSQDGTGNQPQHF.

This clone came up once. V gene TRBV7-6 combines with J gene TRBJ1-1; 7 nucleotides agree with TRBD1. From germline, CDR1 is SGHVS and CDR2 FNYEAQ. The CDR3 is made up of 15 amino acids. V was clipped by 4 bases and J by 3 bases; unmatched bases: 8. The CDR3 region has the DNA TGTGCCAGCAGCTCCCAGGGGGGCGTTCACACTGAAGCTTTCTTT. Protein sequence: CASSSQGGVHTEAFF.

This clone was observed a few times. The gene calls are TRBV15 and TRBJ2-2; 9 bases align to TRBD2. The CDR3 loop spans 15 amino acids. From germline, CDR1 is LNHNV and CDR2 YYDKDF (reference sequence). J gave up 6 bases and V 5 bases, and 7 bases lay outside the gene matches. The CDR3 here is CATSPRGGRAGELFF. CDR3 nucleotides: TGTGCCACCAGCCCCAGGGGCGGGAGGGCCGGGGAGCTGTTTTTT.

V is TRBV27 and J is TRBJ1-5, with 9 bases identical to TRBD1. Germline V gene sequence: CDR1 MNHEY, CDR2 SMNVEV (reference sequence). V shed 4 bases and J 1 base; nucleotides not matched to a gene: 2. This CDR3 is 15 amino acids long. The chain's CDR3 is CASSWGQGSNQPQHF. The CDR3 DNA sequence: TGTGCCAGCAGTTGGGGACAGGGAAGCAATCAGCCCCAGCATTTT.

The chain has TRBV7-2 and TRBJ2-3; tentative D call: TRBD2 (5 bases). CDR1 is SGHTA, CDR2 FQGNSA, per germline. With 1 base removed from V and 0 bases from J, the gap between germline ends came to 11 bases. This CDR3 comprises 16 residues. CDR3 sequence: CASSLGGPWSTDTQYF. Here the CDR3 DNA reads TGTGCCAGCAGCTTAGGAGGGCCGTGGAGCACAGATACGCAGTATTTT.

This clone was recorded a few times. The DNA for the CDR3 is TGTGCCAGCAAAGAGGCGACAGGGGATACCTCCTACGAGCAGTACTTC. Protein product: CASKEATGDTSYEQYF. The J gene is TRBJ2-7, the V gene TRBV2; 8 bases match TRBD1. The ends lost 7 bases at V and 0 bases at J; junction bases unmatched: 11. This CDR3 comprises 16 residues. Germline V gene sequence: CDR1 SNHLY, CDR2 FYNNEI.

This clone has more than one count but fewer than ten. J is TRBJ2-7 and V is TRBV4-3; the match to TRBD2 covers 8 bases. This CDR3 has 18 residues. Looked up from germline, CDR1 is LGHNA and CDR2 is YSLEER. The ends lost 1 base at V and 0 bases at J; junction bases unmatched: 11. This chain's CDR3 is CASSQGVGGGQSSYEQYF. The CDR3 DNA reads as TGCGCCAGCAGCCAAGGCGTCGGGGGGGGCCAGAGCTCCTACGAGCAGTACTTC.

The gene calls are TRBV7-8 and TRBJ2-7; 12 bases fit TRBD2. CDR3 length equals 15 residues. In germline, CDR1 is SGHVS, CDR2 FQNEAQ. V was clipped by 6 bases and J by 4 bases; unmatched bases: 7. The chain's CDR3 is CASRAGTSGPYEQYF. The CDR3 region has the DNA TGTGCCAGCAGGGCGGGGACTAGCGGGCCTTACGAGCAGTACTTC.

J is TRBJ2-2 and V is TRBV6-4; 13 nucleotides line up with TRBD2. Germline CDR1 is MRHNA and CDR2 is SNTAGT. The junction had 2 bases not matched to a gene; V was cut back by 6 bases and J by 4 bases. This CDR3 is 15 amino acids long. The CDR3 nucleotides are TGTGCCAGCAGAAGGACTAGCGGGAGCACCGGGGAGCTGTTTTTT. This encodes CASRRTSGSTGELFF.

The rearrangement uses TRBV7-9 and TRBJ2-1, with 7 bases fitting TRBD1. The V segment lost 5 bases and the J segment 2 bases; nucleotides outside the gene matches: 6. The V gene's germline CDR1 is SEHNR and CDR2 FQNEAQ (reference sequence). The CDR3 sequence is 15 residues long. CDR3 residues: CASSAYRGPYNEQFF. The CDR3 bases are TGTGCCAGCAGCGCGTACAGGGGCCCCTACAATGAGCAGTTCTTC.

The rearrangement links TRBV4-3 to TRBJ2-2; TRBD2 agrees at 10 bases. CDR1 and CDR2 (germline): LGHNA, YSLEER. V was pared by 1 base and J by 7 bases, with 9 bases of the junction left unmatched. The CDR3 loop spans 17 amino acids. DNA of the CDR3: TGCGCCAGCAGCCAAGGAGGGAGAGCGGGGGGGAGCGGGGAGCTGTTTTTT. It is translated as CASSQGGRAGGSGELFF.

The chain couples TRBV28 to TRBJ1-1; D is unclear. V lost 2 bases, J lost 6 bases, and 13 bases lay in between. Germline loops: CDR1 MDHEN, CDR2 SYDVKM. The CDR3 loop spans 14 amino acids. The CDR3 DNA is TGTGCCAGCAGTTTAAGAGGGAGTTGGGCTGAAGCTTTCTTT. Its translation is CASSLRGSWAEAFF.